This T cell receptor (beta chain) is drawn from a study of CD8 T cells in ankylosing spondylitis. This clonotype was observed a few times. In TCRdb, the 5' RACE reads were re-called with MiXCR into one record per CDR3 protein. The sample lists 100,000 or so distinct CDR3 sequences; less than 25% were seen once. Germline CDR1 reads SEHNR; CDR2 reads FQNEAQ (reference sequence). CDR3 length: 14 amino acids. Between the trimmed V and J ends, which lost 1 base and 3 bases, there was a span of 9 bases. Sequenced sample: synovial fluid, either unsorted or a sorted T cell fraction (not recorded which). The receptor was isolated from a male donor with ankylosing spondylitis. This chain uses TRBV7-9 with TRBJ1-1; D is ambiguous. CDR3 residues: CASSLVLGDTEAFF. CDR3 sequence (DNA): TGTGCCAGCAGCTTAGTTCTCGGCGACACTGAAGCTTTCTTT.